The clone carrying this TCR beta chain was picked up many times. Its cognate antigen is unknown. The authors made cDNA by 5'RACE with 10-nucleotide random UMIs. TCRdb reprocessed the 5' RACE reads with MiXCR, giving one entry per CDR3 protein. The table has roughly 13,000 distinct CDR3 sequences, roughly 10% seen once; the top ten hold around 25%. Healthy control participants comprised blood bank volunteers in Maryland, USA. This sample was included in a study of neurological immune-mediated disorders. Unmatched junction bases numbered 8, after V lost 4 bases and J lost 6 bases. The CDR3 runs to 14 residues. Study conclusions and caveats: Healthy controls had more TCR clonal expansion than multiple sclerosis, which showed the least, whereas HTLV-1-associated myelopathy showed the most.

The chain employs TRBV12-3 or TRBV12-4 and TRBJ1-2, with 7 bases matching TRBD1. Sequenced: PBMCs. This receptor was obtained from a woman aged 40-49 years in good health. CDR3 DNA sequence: TGTGCCAGCAGTTACACACAGGGGAGGGATGGCTACACCTTC. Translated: CASSYTQGRDGYTF.